This TCR beta chain was identified during a study of blood T cell repertoires in COVID-19. Study overall: Both acute and convalescent COVID-19 samples were obtained from the United States, Italy and Spain. The analysed material was cDNA or gDNA that came from T cells, B-cell-depleted T cells, or PBMCs.

The V gene lost 1 base and the J gene lost 2 bases, with 9 bases spanning the gap. The CDR3 has 15 residues. Per the germline V gene, CDR1 is PRHDT and CDR2 is FYEKMQ (reference sequence). Allocation to cohorts depended on clinical history reported by the participants. Cohort 3 recovery required two negative PCRs, clearance, or symptom resolution. Method: immunoSEQ multiplex PCR; TCRdb's copy keeps in-frame clones and lacks some. The sample lists some 130,000 clones, about 80% seen once, with just over 6% in the top ten. The sequenced sample consisted of PBMCs or T cells enriched from blood (not recorded which). The chain joins TRBV13 to TRBJ2-1, with D possibly being TRBD2 (6 bases). This TCR came from a woman aged 50 to 60 who had recovered from COVID-19. The CDR3 region is CASSLVGGAYNEQFF. CDR3 in DNA: TGTGCCAGCAGCTTAGTGGGGGGTGCCTACAATGAGCAGTTCTTC.